This passage covers 30 T cell receptor beta chains from one sample sequenced in a study of beta chain features in type 1 diabetes. Expressed TCRB transcripts were sequenced because the isolated RNA had all been reverse transcribed beforehand. Data came from immunoSEQ multiplex PCR; TCRdb stores just in-frame clones and leaves some out. This table holds 350,000 or so clones, roughly a fifth found once. The material sequenced was naive CD4+ T cells from blood. Receptor source: a woman aged 18-30 years in good health.

The chain links TRBV10-3 to TRBJ2-2; the match to TRBD1 covers 8 bases. The CDR3 is 15 amino acids. Germline V CDR1 and CDR2: ENHRY, SYGVKD. Trimming took 3 bases from V and 5 from J; bases not matched to a gene: 5. The CDR3 loop reads CAISERTGRTGELFF. The CDR3 DNA sequence: TGTGCCATCAGTGAACGGACAGGGAGAACCGGGGAGCTGTTTTTT.

V gene TRBV30 combines with J gene TRBJ2-5; maybe TRBD2 (8 bases). Germline lookup yields CDR1 GTSNPN and CDR2 SVGIG (reference sequence). This CDR3 is built from 11 residues. V shed 8 bases and J shed 7 bases, with 14 bases lying between them. Here the CDR3 reads CAREGARTQYF. The DNA for the CDR3 is TGTGCCCGGGAGGGGGCGAGGACCCAGTACTTC.

The gene calls are TRBV6-6 and TRBJ2-1; no clear D gene. The CDR3 sequence is 12 residues long. In germline, CDR1 is MNHNY, CDR2 SVGAGI (reference sequence). The ends were cut back, 7 bases at V and 8 bases at J, with 12 bases in the middle. The CDR3 is CASTPRPDEQFF. The CDR3 DNA reads TGTGCCAGCACCCCCAGGCCCGATGAGCAGTTCTTC.

CDR3 DNA sequence: TGTGCCAGCAGCTTAGTCGGGGGAAACACTGAAGCTTTCTTT. It specifies CASSLVGGNTEAFF. The V gene is TRBV7-8, the J gene TRBJ1-1, with D possibly matching TRBD1 (5 bases). CDR1 is SGHVS and CDR2 is FQNEAQ in the germline V gene. This CDR3 is built from 14 residues. Trimming shortened V by 1 base and J by 2 bases, and 8 bases separated the two germline ends.

The rearrangement uses TRBV29-1 and TRBJ1-2; 8 bases fit TRBD1. Germline assignment: CDR1 SQVTM and CDR2 ANQGSEA. The V gene end was trimmed by 2 bases and the J gene end by 7 bases; junction bases not matched to a gene: 3. The CDR3 totals 12 residues. The CDR3 region has the DNA TGCAGCGTTGAACCAGGGGGCAGTGGCTACACCTTC. Translated: CSVEPGGSGYTF. Looking up the rest from reference TRBV29-1 and TRBJ1-2 gives the full variable domain: SAVISQKPSRDICQRGTSLTIQCQVDSQVTMMFWYRQQPGQSLTLIATANQGSEATYESGFVIDKFPISRPNLTFSTLTVSNMSPEDSSIYLCSVEPGGSGYTFGSGTRLTVV.

This clone was found a few times. The chain uses TRBV7-9 and TRBJ1-5; TRBD1 agrees at 7 bases. Trimming removed 5 bases from V and 7 bases from J; junction bases left unmatched: 5. The CDR3 spans 13 residues. The germline gives CDR1 SEHNR, CDR2 FQNEAQ (reference sequence). CDR3 loop: CASSEQGNQPQHF. In nucleotides, the CDR3 is TGTGCCAGCAGCGAACAGGGGAACCAGCCCCAGCATTTT. Drawing the rest from reference TRBV7-9 and TRBJ1-5, the complete variable domain is DTGVSQNPRHKITKRGQNVTFRCDPISEHNRLYWYRQTLGQGPEFLTYFQNEAQLEKSRLLSDRFSAERPKGSFSTLEIQRTEQGDSAMYLCASSEQGNQPQHFGDGTRLSIL.

The sample holds a few counts of this clone. The rearrangement links TRBV11-3 to TRBJ2-1; TRBD2 matches 9 bases. CDR1 and CDR2 from the germline V gene are SGHNT and YENEEA. The CDR3 length is 15 residues. Trimming at V came to 5 bases and at J to 6 bases, leaving 8 bases not matched to a gene. CDR3 sequence reads: CASSPFSSGSNEQFF. CDR3 nucleotides: TGTGCCAGCAGCCCCTTCAGTAGCGGGAGCAATGAGCAGTTCTTC.

Concerning this clone: In the same sample, other DNA sequences code for this CDR3. The genes are TRBV30 and TRBJ1-1, with TRBD1 as a possible D gene (5 bases). Germline CDR1 GTSNPN, CDR2 SVGIG (reference sequence). The length of the CDR3 is 13 residues. Trimming shortened V by 0 bases and J by 5 bases, and 10 bases separated the two germline ends. The CDR3: CAWSVQGWTEAFF. CDR3 nucleotide sequence: TGTGCCTGGAGTGTTCAGGGATGGACTGAAGCTTTCTTT.

CDR3 protein: CAISEMREQYF. The CDR3 DNA sequence: TGTGCCATCAGTGAAATGAGGGAGCAGTACTTC. V and J are TRBV10-3 and TRBJ2-7; D remains unclear. Germline CDR1 ENHRY, CDR2 SYGVKD. V was shortened by 3 bases and J by 7 bases, with 7 bases between the two germline ends. CDR3 length equals 11 residues.

The genes are TRBV5-6 and TRBJ2-1; 12 nucleotides agree with TRBD2. The CDR3 totals 15 residues. The V gene end was trimmed by 2 bases and the J gene end by 4 bases; junction bases not matched to a gene: 1. Germline V gives CDR1 SGHDT, CDR2 YYEEEE. The CDR3 loop is CASSFGTSGYNEQFF. CDR3 DNA sequence: TGTGCCAGCAGCTTCGGGACTAGCGGGTACAATGAGCAGTTCTTC.

This rearrangement joins TRBV5-1 to TRBJ1-1, with 7 bases that match TRBD1. This CDR3 is built from 14 residues. Germline V gene lookup returns CDR1 SGHRS and CDR2 YFSETQ. Trimming cost V 4 bases and J 4 bases; bases outside gene matches: 7. The CDR3 DNA follows: TGCGCCAGCAGCCGCGGGACAGTGGGCACTGAAGCTTTCTTT. It translates to CASSRGTVGTEAFF.

The V and J genes are TRBV4-1 and TRBJ2-2; 13 nucleotides line up with TRBD2. The V gene end was trimmed by 0 bases and the J gene end by 4 bases; junction bases not matched to a gene: 2. Germline values: CDR1 MGHRA, CDR2 YSYEKL. The CDR3 has 17 amino acids. CDR3 protein: CASSQDTSGGATGELFF. The CDR3 DNA reads as TGCGCCAGCAGCCAAGATACTAGCGGGGGGGCCACCGGGGAGCTGTTTTTT.

This clone occurred a few times. This chain uses TRBV2 with TRBJ2-7; no reliable D call. Germline CDR1 SNHLY, CDR2 FYNNEI. V was pared by 0 bases and J by 0 bases, with 9 bases between. This CDR3 has 15 amino acids. In DNA form, the CDR3 reads TGTGCCAGCAGTGAAGCGATAGAATTCTCCTACGAGCAGTACTTC. Translated: CASSEAIEFSYEQYF.

The sample holds a few counts of this clone. This chain links TRBV11-3 with TRBJ1-1, with D perhaps matching TRBD1 (6 bases). The V end lost 5 bases, the J end lost 7 bases, and 11 bases lay between the germline ends. In germline, CDR1 is SGHNT, CDR2 YENEEA. The CDR3 sequence is 12 residues long. The CDR3 protein is CASSQGQNEAFF. The CDR3 region has the DNA TGTGCCAGCAGCCAGGGGCAGAATGAAGCTTTCTTT.

This clone was seen only a few times. V usage is TRBV7-8 and J usage is TRBJ2-1, with 9 bases identical to TRBD2. Germline V lookup: CDR1 SGHVS, CDR2 FQNEAQ. The CDR3 contains 16 residues. Trimming removed 4 bases from V and 8 bases from J; junction bases left unmatched: 12. The DNA for the CDR3 is TGTGCCAGCAGCTCCCAGACTAGCGGAGTCCCCGATGAGCAGTTCTTC. Amino acid sequence: CASSSQTSGVPDEQFF. The full variable domain, its missing parts supplied by reference TRBV7-8 and TRBJ2-1, is GAGVSQSPRYKVAKRGQDVALRCDPISGHVSLFWYQQALGQGPEFLTYFQNEAQLDKSGLPSDRFFAERPEGSVSTLKIQRTQQEDSAVYLCASSSQTSGVPDEQFFGPGTRLTVL.

The sample holds one count of this clone. The chain combines TRBV7-2 with TRBJ2-6, with no clear D. This CDR3 contains 15 residues. The germline V gene encodes CDR1 SGHTA and CDR2 FQGNSA. V was clipped by 4 bases and J by 4 bases, with 11 bases between them. This CDR3 is CASSYSRVGANVLTF. For the CDR3, the DNA is TGTGCCAGCAGCTATTCGCGAGTGGGGGCCAACGTCCTGACTTTC.

The chain uses TRBV5-6 and TRBJ2-3; D ambiguous. The CDR3 is made up of 14 amino acids. Per germline, CDR1 SGHDT and CDR2 YYEEEE. Trimming pared 0 bases from V and 2 bases from J, leaving 7 bases between. DNA of the CDR3: TGTGCCAGCAGCTTGGTTCCAATCACAGATACGCAGTATTTT. Translation gives CASSLVPITDTQYF.

This clone was picked up a small number of times. V gene TRBV4-1 combines with J gene TRBJ1-4; 9 nucleotides line up with TRBD1. The V gene's germline CDR1 is MGHRA and CDR2 YSYEKL. V lost 5 bases, J lost 7 bases, and 5 bases stayed unmatched. This CDR3 spans 14 amino acids. The CDR3 reads CASSGRQGVEKLFF. The CDR3 nucleotides read TGCGCCAGCAGCGGACGACAGGGGGTTGAAAAACTGTTTTTT.

This clone was seen a few times. The J gene is TRBJ1-1, the V gene TRBV29-1; TRBD1 might be the D (6 bases). Trimming stripped 4 bases from V and 3 bases from J, with 9 bases between. CDR1 is SQVTM and CDR2 is ANQGSEA in the germline V gene. The CDR3 is 12 residues long. The CDR3 DNA reads as TGCAGCGTTGGAGGGGGGGACACTGAAGCTTTCTTT. Its protein is CSVGGGDTEAFF.

The V gene is TRBV9, the J gene TRBJ2-1, with D possibly TRBD2 on 6 matching bases. Per the germline V gene, CDR1 is SGDLS and CDR2 is YYNGEE. Trimming left V 0 bases short and J 1 base short, with 11 bases between. The CDR3 consists of 16 residues. The CDR3 bases are TGTGCCAGCAGCGTAGTCGCGGGGAGTTCCTACAATGAGCAGTTCTTC. It encodes CASSVVAGSSYNEQFF. Complete variable domain (other parts from reference TRBV9 and TRBJ2-1): DSGVTQTPKHLITATGQRVTLRCSPRSGDLSVYWYQQSLDQGLQFLIQYYNGEERAKGNILERFSAQQFPDLHSELNLSSLELGDSALYFCASSVVAGSSYNEQFFGPGTRLTVL.

The chain employs TRBV28 and TRBJ1-3, with D perhaps matching TRBD1 (5 bases). Per germline, CDR1 MDHEN and CDR2 SYDVKM. There are 14 residues in the CDR3. V lost 2 bases to trimming and J lost 3 bases, with 8 bases between them. CDR3 sequence reads: CASSLQGHGNTIYF. Written as DNA, the CDR3 is TGTGCCAGCAGTTTACAGGGTCATGGAAACACCATATATTTT.

The chain carries TRBV29-1 and TRBJ1-1; D gene uncertain. V was shortened by 6 bases and J by 0 bases, with 11 bases between the two germline ends. The CDR3 covers 13 residues. Germline CDR1 reads SQVTM; CDR2 reads ANQGSEA. This chain's CDR3 is CSVGEELNTEAFF. The CDR3, as DNA: TGCAGCGTCGGAGAGGAGTTGAACACTGAAGCTTTCTTT. The full variable domain, in which reference TRBV29-1 and TRBJ1-1 provide the parts outside the CDR3, is SAVISQKPSRDICQRGTSLTIQCQVDSQVTMMFWYRQQPGQSLTLIATANQGSEATYESGFVIDKFPISRPNLTFSTLTVSNMSPEDSSIYLCSVGEELNTEAFFGQGTRLTVV.

This clone was observed a few times. Other DNA sequences in the same sample also yield this CDR3. V gene TRBV5-1 combines with J gene TRBJ1-5, with 7 bases fitting TRBD1. CDR1 is SGHRS and CDR2 is YFSETQ in the germline V gene. Trimming removed 0 bases from V and 1 base from J; junction bases left unmatched: 1. This CDR3 spans 15 amino acids. The DNA of the CDR3 is TGCGCCAGCAGCTTGGGGGACAGCAGCAATCAGCCCCAGCATTTT. It is translated as CASSLGDSSNQPQHF.

This clone has a handful of counts. The chain employs TRBV29-1 and TRBJ2-3; 9 nucleotides line up with TRBD1. The ends lost 8 bases at V and 7 bases at J; junction bases unmatched: 7. The germline CDR1 and CDR2 sequences are SQVTM and ANQGSEA. This CDR3 comprises 12 residues. The CDR3 bases are TGCAGCCAACGGACAGGGGCGAATACGCAGTATTTT. This codes for CSQRTGANTQYF.

This clone was seen a few times. V and J are TRBV7-9 and TRBJ1-2; D uncertain. This CDR3 has 14 residues. V was pared by 1 base and J by 0 bases, with 6 bases between. Germline lookup yields CDR1 SEHNR and CDR2 FQNEAQ (reference sequence). Written as DNA, the CDR3 is TGTGCCAGCAGCTTAGTAATTCCTAACTATGGCTACACCTTC. Its translation: CASSLVIPNYGYTF.

This clone has only a few counts. Sequence at one end of the junction differs from germline and may be a read error. Different DNA sequences within this sample yield the same CDR3. The rearrangement uses TRBV5-4 and TRBJ2-5, with 7 bases identical to TRBD2. The CDR3 runs to 13 residues. Germline V gives CDR1 SGHNT, CDR2 YYREEE (reference sequence). CDR3 loop: CASSLGAGETQYF. The DNA for the CDR3 is TGTGCCAGTAGCTTAGGAGCGGGGGAGACCCAGTACTTC.

This clone was seen a handful of times. A junction end diverges from the germline sequence, so it may reflect a read error. This chain joins TRBV29-1 and TRBJ2-7, with D tentatively TRBD2 (6 bases). The CDR3 runs 13 residues. From germline, CDR1 is SQVTM and CDR2 ANQGSEA. The CDR3 sequence: CSVGGQLVRSNPF. In DNA, the CDR3 is TGCAGCGTGGGGGGTCAATTGGTAAGGAGTAACCCTTTC.

The chain joins TRBV5-1 to TRBJ2-2; TRBD2 aligns across 7 bases. With V trimmed by 0 bases and J by 1 base, 3 bases remained unmatched. This CDR3 has 16 amino acids. The germline V gene encodes CDR1 SGHRS and CDR2 YFSETQ. CDR3 protein: CASSLVLAENTGELFF. The CDR3 DNA follows: TGCGCCAGCAGCTTGGTTCTAGCGGAGAACACCGGGGAGCTGTTTTTT.

This clone has a handful of counts. V usage is TRBV28 and J usage is TRBJ2-1; 8 nucleotides agree with TRBD2. CDR1 and CDR2 (germline): MDHEN, SYDVKM. This CDR3 region has 12 residues. V lost 6 bases and J lost 12; bases outside the gene matches: 7. The CDR3 DNA reads as TGTGCCAGCAGCGTTAGCGGGGTGATGCAGTTCTTC. It translates to CASSVSGVMQFF.

This sequence joins TRBV10-3 and TRBJ2-5, with D possibly matching TRBD1 (6 bases). The V end lost 6 bases, the J end lost 5 bases, and 16 bases lay between the germline ends. This CDR3 comprises 14 residues. From germline, CDR1 is ENHRY and CDR2 SYGVKD. CDR3 DNA sequence: TGTGCCATCAGCCAGGGGACGAGACGGGAGACCCAGTACTTC. Its translation: CAISQGTRRETQYF.